These T cell receptor beta chains were read from a single sample in a study of beta chain features in type 1 diabetes. Here immunoSEQ multiplex PCR was the method, and the copy in TCRdb shows in-frame clones only, minus some. The repertoire holds 500,000 to 850,000 clones, with around 15% as singletons. The source material was naive CD4+ T cells from blood. Receptor source: a man between 18 and 29 years old with type 1 diabetes. The CDR3 runs from the conserved cysteine through the conserved F or W. D genes are given only for firm matches. Not all rows give a size; the values are once, few, many and, for expanded clones, a class.

d_call v_call clone_size cdr3_length cdr3_aa
TRBD2 TRBV29-1 - 14 CSVGRLAAQETQYF
TRBD1 TRBV10-3 - 15 CAISGNGQGMREQYF
TRBD2 TRBV30 - 18 CAWDLGLAGIPNTGELFF
- TRBV9 - 15 CASSPRKGDGYGYTF
TRBD1 TRBV7-9 - 16 CANNQGAPSGANVLTF
TRBD2 TRBV28 few 15 CASSLGGGRYNEQFF
- TRBV2 - 13 CATRGGGAQPQHF
- TRBV15 - 14 CATSRAGVSTEAFF
TRBD1 TRBV7-2 few 13 CASSSGQTDTQYF
TRBD1 TRBV30 few 15 CAWSGGQGYTGELFF
TRBD2 TRBV6-5 - 13 CASSPTSGETQYF
- TRBV5-1 - 13 CASSFNQNQPQHF
- TRBV10-3 - 13 CAISEGRTYEQYF
- TRBV18 - 12 CASSPGAETQYF
- TRBV6-5 - 16 CASSYSIWPPYNEQFF
- TRBV2 few 13 CASTDNGDQPQHF
- TRBV7-9 - 14 CASSTRLYQETQYF
- TRBV29-1 few 14 CSVRGQPSSYEQYF
- TRBV7-3 once 13 CASSSRLTGELFF
TRBD1 TRBV30 few 15 CAWSDLHRDSYEQYF
- TRBV18 - 16 CASSPLTSGTGDTQYF
TRBD2 TRBV25-1 - 14 CASSGRAAGEKQFF
- TRBV5-1 - 14 CASSLDGRSNEQFF
- TRBV29-1 - 14 CSVAHSRVPYGYTF
- TRBV4-1 few 18 CASRPELSVGVGKNIQYF
TRBD2 TRBV4-1 few 17 CASSQPGTSGTGDTQYF
TRBD2 TRBV30 - 15 CAWGDYSPKSDTQYF
TRBD1 TRBV5-1 - 13 CASSSGQGETQYF
- TRBV4-2 - 17 CASSQDGASSSYNEQFF
- TRBV29-1 few 13 CSVADAEDYEQYF
TRBD2 TRBV5-1 - 14 CASSERESTDTQYF
TRBD1 TRBV29-1 few 14 CSAAGRGSGNTIYF